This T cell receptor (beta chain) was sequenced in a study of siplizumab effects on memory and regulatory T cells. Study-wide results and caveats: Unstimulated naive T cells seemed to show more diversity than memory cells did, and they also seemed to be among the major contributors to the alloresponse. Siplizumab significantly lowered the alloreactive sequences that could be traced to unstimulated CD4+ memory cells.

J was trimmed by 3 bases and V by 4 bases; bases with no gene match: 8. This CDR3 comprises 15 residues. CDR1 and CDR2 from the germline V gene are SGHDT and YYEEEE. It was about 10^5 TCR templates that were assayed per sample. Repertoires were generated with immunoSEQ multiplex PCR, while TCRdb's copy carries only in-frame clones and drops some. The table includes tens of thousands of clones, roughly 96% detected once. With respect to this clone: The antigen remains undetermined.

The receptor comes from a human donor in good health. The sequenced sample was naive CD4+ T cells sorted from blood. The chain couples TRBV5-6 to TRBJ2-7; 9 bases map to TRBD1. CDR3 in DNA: TGTGCCAGCAGCCCCCTCGACAGGGGGGGCTACGAGCAGTACTTC. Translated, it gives CASSPLDRGGYEQYF.